This T cell receptor beta chain was documented in a study of patients and donors after allogeneic stem cell transplantation. TCRdb re-called the RT-PCR reads with MiXCR, one entry per CDR3 protein. Of 150,000 to 200,000 distinct CDR3 sequences detected, about 29% appear once; the ten largest clones hold roughly 3%. This CDR3 comprises 15 residues. V was pared by 1 base and J by 7 bases, with 16 bases between. Material for sequencing was blood, either unsorted or a sorted T cell fraction (not recorded which). The chain carries TRBV12-3 or TRBV12-4 and TRBJ1-1, with a tentative D call TRBD1 (6 bases). This TCR came from a human donor who was either an allogeneic HSCT recipient or a stem cell or donor lymphocyte infusion donor (not recorded which). It is not recorded whose cells these are; they may come from a transplant donor. The CDR3 DNA follows: TGTGCCAGCAGTTTAGGGACAGCTGGCGGGGGTGAAGCTTTCTTT. Protein product: CASSLGTAGGGEAFF.